This entry is about one TCR beta chain. This sample is part of a study of control samples from healthy donors and cancer patients. CDR1 is MNHEY, CDR2 SVGAGI, per germline. The CDR3 loop spans 16 amino acids. Trimming shortened V by 2 bases and J by 10 bases, and 18 bases separated the two germline ends. Produced via immunoSEQ multiplex PCR; TCRdb's table is partial and in-frame only. The sample carries around 80,000 clones, around 93% recorded once. V is TRBV6-5 and J is TRBJ1-6, with D possibly being TRBD1 (5 bases). Sequencing was carried out using blood. The receptor's source is a woman aged 25 to 45 in good health. The CDR3: CASSYQARAPRSPLHF. The CDR3 DNA follows: TGTGCCAGCAGTTACCAGGCCAGGGCACCCAGATCACCCCTCCACTTT.